These T cell receptor beta chains were read from a single sample in a study of T cells after posttransplantation cyclophosphamide. TCRdb's table, derived via immunoSEQ multiplex PCR, lists solely in-frame clones and lacks some. The sample records about 50,000 clones, roughly 92% being singletons. Sequencing input: PBMCs. These TCRs come from a woman in her 30s in good health and a related stem cell transplant donor. The CDR3 runs from the conserved cysteine through the conserved F or W. D genes are given only for firm matches. Rows may omit the clone size; those that give it use once, few, many or a size class.

D: TRBD2
V: TRBV11-3
J: TRBJ2-5
size: -
DNA: TGTGCCAGCAGCTTAGGGACTAGCGGGACCCAAGAGACCCAGTACTTC
CDR3: CASSLGTSGTQETQYF

D: TRBD1
V: TRBV18
J: TRBJ2-7
size: -
DNA: TGTGCCAGCTCACCGAACAGGGGAAGCAGCGAGCAGTACTTC
CDR3: CASSPNRGSSEQYF

D: -
V: TRBV20-1
J: TRBJ1-1
size: -
DNA: TGCAGTGCTAGTACCCAGGCTGTGGCTTTCTTT
CDR3: CSASTQAVAFF

D: -
V: TRBV28
J: TRBJ1-5
size: -
DNA: TGTGCCGGGGGAGGGGACATCAATCAGCCCCAGCATTTT
CDR3: CAGGGDINQPQHF

D: TRBD2
V: TRBV7-9
J: TRBJ2-5
size: -
DNA: TGTGCCAGCATTGTTAGCGGGGATAGAAAGACCCAGTACTTC
CDR3: CASIVSGDRKTQYF

D: -
V: TRBV5-4
J: TRBJ1-3
size: -
DNA: TGTGCCAGCAGCTTGGCCCTATCGAACTCTGGAAACACCATATATTTT
CDR3: CASSLALSNSGNTIYF

D: -
V: TRBV19
J: TRBJ2-1
size: -
DNA: TGTGCCAGTAGTACGTGGGGGACTCACAATGAGCAGTTCTTC
CDR3: CASSTWGTHNEQFF

D: -
V: TRBV2
J: TRBJ2-3
size: -
DNA: TGTGCCAGCAGCCCTCGCGCCAGGGATACGCAGTATTTT
CDR3: CASSPRARDTQYF

D: TRBD1
V: TRBV5-1
J: TRBJ2-3
size: -
DNA: TGCGCCAGCAGCTTGGGGGCACAGGGGGTTGCAGATACGCAGTATTTT
CDR3: CASSLGAQGVADTQYF

D: TRBD1
V: TRBV12-5
J: TRBJ2-2
size: -
DNA: TGTGCTAGTGGTTTCTCGGGACAGTACGCAGGGGAGCTGTTTTTT
CDR3: CASGFSGQYAGELFF

D: TRBD1
V: TRBV6-5
J: TRBJ2-7
size: -
DNA: TGTGCCAGCAGTCCAAAGACAGGGGCCCCCTACGAGCAGTACTTC
CDR3: CASSPKTGAPYEQYF

D: TRBD2
V: TRBV27
J: TRBJ2-7
size: -
DNA: TGTGCCACCAGGACTAGCGGGGGACAAACCTACGAGCAGTACTTC
CDR3: CATRTSGGQTYEQYF

D: TRBD1
V: TRBV4-1
J: TRBJ2-3
size: -
DNA: TGCGCCAGCAGCCAAGCCGGGGACAGGGGGCCAGATACGCAGTATTTT
CDR3: CASSQAGDRGPDTQYF

D: -
V: TRBV2
J: TRBJ1-1
size: -
DNA: TGTGCCAGCAGTGAACTAGAGAACACTGAAGCTTTCTTT
CDR3: CASSELENTEAFF

D: -
V: TRBV28
J: TRBJ1-4
size: once
DNA: TGTGCCAGCAACGAGGCAACTAATGAAAAACTGTTTTTT
CDR3: CASNEATNEKLFF

D: TRBD1
V: TRBV4-1
J: TRBJ1-3
size: -
DNA: TGCGCCAGCAGCCAAGATCTCAGGGGGACAGATGGAAACACCATATATTTT
CDR3: CASSQDLRGTDGNTIYF

D: TRBD2
V: TRBV6-6
J: TRBJ2-1
size: once
DNA: TGTGCCAGCAGAGAAGGACCGCGGGGGAATGAGCAGTTCTTC
CDR3: CASREGPRGNEQFF

D: -
V: TRBV7-6
J: TRBJ1-6
size: -
DNA: TGTGCCAGCAGGTCAGCCTCAGGGGATTCACCCCTCCACTTT
CDR3: CASRSASGDSPLHF

D: -
V: TRBV10-3
J: TRBJ1-1
size: -
DNA: TGTGCCATCAGTGTCGGCAGCGCTAACACTGAAGCTTTCTTT
CDR3: CAISVGSANTEAFF

D: TRBD1
V: TRBV4-3
J: TRBJ1-4
size: -
DNA: TGCGCCAGCAGCCAAGACCCCCCCGGGACAGGGCGTGAAAAACTGTTTTTT
CDR3: CASSQDPPGTGREKLFF

D: -
V: TRBV19
J: TRBJ2-7
size: -
DNA: TGTGCCAGTAGTATTGTCGGGGCGCGGGGATACGAGCAGTACTTC
CDR3: CASSIVGARGYEQYF

D: TRBD2
V: TRBV6-1
J: TRBJ2-1
size: -
DNA: TGTGCCAGCAGTGAAGGGAGGTCTAGCGGGGGGGCCGACGAGCAGTTCTTC
CDR3: CASSEGRSSGGADEQFF

D: TRBD1
V: TRBV7-9
J: TRBJ2-7
size: -
DNA: TGTGCCAGCAGCTTAGCCTCCGGGACAGGTTCCTACGAGCAGTACTTC
CDR3: CASSLASGTGSYEQYF

D: TRBD1
V: TRBV5-1
J: TRBJ2-5
size: -
DNA: TGCGCCAGCAGCCCTGGGACAGGGGGGAATCGAGAGACCCAGTACTTC
CDR3: CASSPGTGGNRETQYF

D: TRBD2
V: TRBV13
J: TRBJ2-1
size: -
DNA: TGTGCCAGCAGCTTACTAGCGGGGGAAGCTCAGTTCTTC
CDR3: CASSLLAGEAQFF

D: -
V: TRBV7-2
J: TRBJ2-5
size: many
DNA: TGTGCCAGCAGCAACCAGGGGGGCGGCCAAGAGACCCAGTACTTC
CDR3: CASSNQGGGQETQYF